Shown below are 24 T cell receptor beta chains from a single sample sequenced in a study of control samples from healthy donors and cancer patients. The method was immunoSEQ multiplex PCR; TCRdb's version includes in-frame clones alone and lacks a portion of them. The data hold 110,000 or so clones, with approximately 84% observed a single time. Source material: blood. The receptors stem from a man aged 18 to 30 in good health.

This clone was observed a few times. The chain couples TRBV4-3 to TRBJ2-3; 16 nucleotides match TRBD2. Per the germline V gene, CDR1 is LGHNA and CDR2 is YSLEER. This CDR3 spans 18 amino acids. V lost 3 bases, J lost 8 bases, and 11 bases stayed unmatched. Here the CDR3 DNA reads TGCGCCAGCAGCCAGGATGGGACTAGCGGGGGGGCCTTGGGTACGCAGTATTTT. Its translation is CASSQDGTSGGALGTQYF.

This clone was observed a single time. The chain joins TRBV27 to TRBJ1-2, with D possibly matching TRBD1 (5 bases). The CDR3 totals 15 residues. Between the trimmed V and J ends, which lost 3 bases and 8 bases, there was a span of 19 bases. Germline lookup yields CDR1 MNHEY and CDR2 SMNVEV (reference sequence). As DNA, the CDR3 is TGTGCCAGCAGTTTCCTAGGGACCGGGGAGCGCGGCTACACCTTC. The encoded protein is CASSFLGTGERGYTF.

The chain couples TRBV5-4 to TRBJ2-6; 9 positions agree with TRBD1. This CDR3 has 15 residues. With V trimmed by 3 bases and J by 4 bases, 2 bases remained unmatched. Per germline, CDR1 SGHNT and CDR2 YYREEE (reference sequence). The CDR3 spells CASSYRGRGANVLTF. The DNA for the CDR3 is TGTGCCAGCAGCTACAGGGGGCGAGGGGCCAACGTCCTGACTTTC. The complete variable domain, with remaining parts taken from reference TRBV5-4 and TRBJ2-6, reads ETGVTQSPTHLIKTRGQQVTLRCSSQSGHNTVSWYQQALGQGPQFIFQYYREEENGRGNFPPRFSGLQFPNYSSELNVNALELDDSALYLCASSYRGRGANVLTFGAGSRLTVL.

This clone was seen more than once but under ten times. The chain combines TRBV5-4 with TRBJ2-1; 7 nucleotides align to TRBD2. V lost 2 bases to trimming and J lost 1 base; unmatched junction nucleotides: 3. This CDR3 has 15 residues. Germline V gives CDR1 SGHNT, CDR2 YYREEE (reference sequence). CDR3 coding DNA: TGTGCCAGCAGCTTAGCGGGGCGGTCCTACAATGAGCAGTTCTTC. As protein: CASSLAGRSYNEQFF.

The V gene is TRBV9, the J gene TRBJ1-1; D not certain. This CDR3 has 13 residues. Trimming removed 0 bases at V and 8 bases at J, with 11 bases between. Germline V gene data show CDR1 as SGDLS and CDR2 as YYNGEE. The DNA of the CDR3 is TGTGCCAGCAGCGTAGGAAGCAGTCTAGAAGCTTTCTTT. Translation gives CASSVGSSLEAFF.

V is TRBV25-1 and J is TRBJ1-1; D might be TRBD1 (6 bases). V shed 3 bases and J shed 8 bases, with 13 bases lying between them. This CDR3 spans 13 amino acids. CDR1 is MGHDK, CDR2 SYGVNS, per germline. The CDR3 reads CASSEYFGTEAFF. The DNA for the CDR3 is TGTGCCAGCAGTGAGTATTTTGGGACAGAAGCTTTCTTT.

The chain is built from TRBV5-4 and TRBJ1-6; 7 bases match TRBD1. Germline CDR1 and CDR2: SGHNT and YYREEE (reference sequence). This CDR3 is built from 14 residues. V trimming: 6 bases; J trimming: 6 bases; junction bases outside the gene matches: 6. In nucleotides, the CDR3 is TGTGCCAGCAAAGAGGGGGCTGGTAATTCACCCCTCCACTTT. Translated, it gives CASKEGAGNSPLHF. The full variable domain, with the rest looked up from reference TRBV5-4 and TRBJ1-6, is ETGVTQSPTHLIKTRGQQVTLRCSSQSGHNTVSWYQQALGQGPQFIFQYYREEENGRGNFPPRFSGLQFPNYSSELNVNALELDDSALYLCASKEGAGNSPLHFGNGTRLTVT.

The chain employs TRBV7-9 and TRBJ2-2; D might be TRBD1 (5 bases). This CDR3 comprises 15 residues. From germline, CDR1 is SEHNR and CDR2 FQNEAQ (reference sequence). Trimming pared 2 bases from V and 4 bases from J, leaving 11 bases between. The CDR3 DNA follows: TGTGCCAGCAGCTTACTCGACAGACCCACCGGGGAGCTGTTTTTT. This encodes CASSLLDRPTGELFF.

The V and J genes are TRBV7-8 and TRBJ2-6; D is uncertain. Germline-derived CDR1 and CDR2 are SGHVS and FQNEAQ. The CDR3 has 14 residues. V lost 6 bases to trimming and J lost 0 bases, with 6 bases between them. Here the CDR3 DNA reads TGTGCCAGCAGTCCATCCTCTGGGGCCAACGTCCTGACTTTC. Translating it yields CASSPSSGANVLTF.

V is TRBV28 and J is TRBJ2-3; 8 bases align to TRBD1. The V and J ends lost 5 bases and 4 bases, in that order; junction bases with no gene match: 11. CDR1 is MDHEN and CDR2 is SYDVKM in the germline V gene. The CDR3 totals 16 residues. The CDR3 region is CASSNVQGAHSDTQYF. The CDR3 nucleotides read TGTGCCAGCAGTAACGTTCAGGGGGCGCATTCAGATACGCAGTATTTT.

The chain recombines TRBV11-2 with TRBJ2-7; D is ambiguous. Trimming took 3 bases from V and 0 from J, leaving 9 bases between them. The CDR3 totals 14 residues. Germline V gene sequence: CDR1 SGHAT, CDR2 FQNNGV. CDR3 amino acids: CASSLELTSYEQYF. The CDR3 nucleotides read TGTGCCAGCAGCTTGGAGCTCACCTCCTACGAGCAGTACTTC. The whole variable domain, remainder taken from reference TRBV11-2 and TRBJ2-7, is EAGVAQSPRYKIIEKRQSVAFWCNPISGHATLYWYQQILGQGPKLLIQFQNNGVVDDSQLPKDRFSAERLKGVDSTLKIQPAKLEDSAVYLCASSLELTSYEQYFGPGTRLTVT.

The chain recombines TRBV10-2 with TRBJ1-1; a possible D gene is TRBD1 (5 bases). The V gene lost 8 bases and the J gene lost 0 bases, with 10 bases spanning the gap. This CDR3 contains 13 residues. The germline V gene has CDR1 WSHSY and CDR2 SAAADI. The CDR3 region has the DNA TGCGCCAGCGCCAGGGTTATGAACACTGAAGCTTTCTTT. Amino acid sequence: CASARVMNTEAFF.

The rearrangement links TRBV29-1 to TRBJ2-3, with a weak D call TRBD2 (5 bases). The CDR3 length is 16 residues. V was cut by 3 bases and J by 1 base, with 17 bases left in between. CDR1 and CDR2 (germline): SQVTM, ANQGSEA. DNA of the CDR3: TGCAGCGTTGATTACGGGGTAGGATTTGGCACAGATACGCAGTATTTT. Its protein product is CSVDYGVGFGTDTQYF.

The chain carries TRBV9 and TRBJ2-2, with TRBD2 matching 10 bases. This CDR3 is 13 amino acids long. In germline, CDR1 is SGDLS, CDR2 YYNGEE. The V and J ends lost 6 bases and 6 bases, in that order; junction bases with no gene match: 2. The CDR3 DNA is TGTGCCAGCACTAGCGGGGGAGCCGGGGAGCTGTTTTTT. Encoded protein: CASTSGGAGELFF.

The count of this clone is one. The chain links TRBV10-2 to TRBJ2-1; TRBD2 is a possible D gene (6 bases). The germline V gene has CDR1 WSHSY and CDR2 SAAADI. The CDR3 is made up of 14 amino acids. V was clipped by 7 bases and J by 10 bases, with 20 bases between them. The CDR3 loop reads CASTIAATKGEQFF. CDR3 coding DNA: TGCGCCAGCACGATAGCGGCCACAAAGGGGGAGCAGTTCTTC.

The rearrangement links TRBV25-1 to TRBJ2-7; perhaps TRBD1 as D (6 bases). The V gene lost 6 bases and the J gene lost 0 bases, with 12 bases spanning the gap. This CDR3 comprises 14 residues. Germline lookup yields CDR1 MGHDK and CDR2 SYGVNS. The CDR3 DNA reads TGTGCCAGCAGCCCTACAGGGAGCTCCTACGAGCAGTACGTC. Protein product: CASSPTGSSYEQYV.

The chain recombines TRBV24-1 with TRBJ2-7; tentative D call: TRBD1 (5 bases). Germline V gene lookup returns CDR1 KGHDR and CDR2 SFDVKD. This CDR3 comprises 13 residues. Trimming took off 9 bases at V and 0 bases at J, with 11 bases between the two ends. The CDR3 loop is CATRTPTSYEQYF. CDR3 coding DNA: TGTGCCACCCGGACACCCACCTCCTACGAGCAGTACTTC.

This clone has more than one count but fewer than ten. DNA for the CDR3: TGTGCCAGCAGGGGGCCAGGAGAGTGGGAGCAGTACTTC. This sequence encodes CASRGPGEWEQYF. The chain has TRBV6-5 and TRBJ2-7, with D possibly being TRBD1 (5 bases). From germline, CDR1 is MNHEY and CDR2 SVGAGI. The CDR3 spans 13 residues. Trimming shortened V by 6 bases and J by 7 bases, and 16 bases separated the two germline ends.

The CDR3 DNA follows: TGCGCCAGCAGCTTAGACAGGGGGAGCGGCTACACCTTC. Translation gives CASSLDRGSGYTF. The rearrangement links TRBV5-1 to TRBJ1-2, with 9 bases lining up with TRBD1. The ends lost 2 bases at V and 8 bases at J; junction bases unmatched: 4. The CDR3 is made up of 13 amino acids. Germline V gives CDR1 SGHRS, CDR2 YFSETQ.

The rearrangement joins TRBV7-8 to TRBJ2-5; D ambiguous. The germline gives CDR1 SGHVS, CDR2 FQNEAQ. This CDR3 has 13 amino acids. V lost 3 bases to trimming and J lost 4 bases, with 9 bases between them. For the CDR3, the DNA is TGTGCCAGCAGCTTCTCAGGCGGAGAGACCCAGTACTTC. Translated, it gives CASSFSGGETQYF. Together with reference TRBV7-8 and TRBJ2-5, the CDR3 gives the full variable domain: GAGVSQSPRYKVAKRGQDVALRCDPISGHVSLFWYQQALGQGPEFLTYFQNEAQLDKSGLPSDRFFAERPEGSVSTLKIQRTQQEDSAVYLCASSFSGGETQYFGPGTRLLVL.

This clone was seen just once. The chain couples TRBV7-2 to TRBJ1-2, with a tentative D call TRBD1 (5 bases). The ends were cut back, 5 bases at V and 8 bases at J, with 18 bases in the middle. CDR1 and CDR2 from the germline V gene are SGHTA and FQGNSA. The CDR3 contains 14 residues. CDR3 residues: CASSPRQTLGGYTF. Here the CDR3 DNA reads TGTGCCAGCAGCCCAAGACAGACCCTTGGGGGCTACACCTTC.

The rearrangement joins TRBV28 to TRBJ2-3; D ambiguous. Germline CDR1 MDHEN, CDR2 SYDVKM. The CDR3 spans 12 residues. V lost 5 bases to trimming and J lost 2 bases, with 5 bases between them. The CDR3 sequence is CASSTFTDTQYF. The DNA for the CDR3 is TGTGCCAGCAGTACTTTCACAGATACGCAGTATTTT.

The chain recombines TRBV4-3 with TRBJ2-3; perhaps D is TRBD1 or TRBD2 (7 bases each). Germline V lookup: CDR1 LGHNA, CDR2 YSLEER. The V end was cut by 5 bases, the J end by 3 bases, with 15 bases between. This CDR3 comprises 15 residues. CDR3 nucleotides: TGCGCCAGCAGCTCCAGGGGGGGCGAGACAGATACGCAGTATTTT. Translated: CASSSRGGETDTQYF.

The chain links TRBV12-3 or TRBV12-4 to TRBJ1-1; D not resolved. V lost 7 bases and J 5 bases, leaving 14 bases between the germline ends. The CDR3 runs to 13 residues. This CDR3 is CASNPGLGTEAFF. The CDR3 DNA is TGTGCCAGCAACCCGGGCCTAGGGACTGAAGCTTTCTTT.